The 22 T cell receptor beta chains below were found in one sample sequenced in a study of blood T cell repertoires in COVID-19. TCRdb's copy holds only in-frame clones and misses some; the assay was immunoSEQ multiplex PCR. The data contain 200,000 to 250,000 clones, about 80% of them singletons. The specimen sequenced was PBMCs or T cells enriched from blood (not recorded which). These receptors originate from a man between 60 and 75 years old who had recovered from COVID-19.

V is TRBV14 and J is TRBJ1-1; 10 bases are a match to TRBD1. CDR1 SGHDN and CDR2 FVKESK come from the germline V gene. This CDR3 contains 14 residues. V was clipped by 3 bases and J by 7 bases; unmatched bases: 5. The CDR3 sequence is CASSQTGTGVEAFF. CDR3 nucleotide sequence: TGTGCCAGCAGCCAGACCGGGACAGGGGTTGAAGCTTTCTTT. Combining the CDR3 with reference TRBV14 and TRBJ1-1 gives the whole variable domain EAGVTQFPSHSVIEKGQTVTLRCDPISGHDNLYWYRRVMGKEIKFLLHFVKESKQDESGMPNNRFLAERTGGTYSTLKVQPAELEDSGVYFCASSQTGTGVEAFFGQGTRLTVV.

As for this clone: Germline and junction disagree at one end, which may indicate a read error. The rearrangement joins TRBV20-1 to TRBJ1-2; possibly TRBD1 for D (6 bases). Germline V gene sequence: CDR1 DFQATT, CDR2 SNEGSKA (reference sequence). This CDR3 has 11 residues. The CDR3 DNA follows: TGCAGTGCTAGAGATTTGAAGGGGGACTACTTC. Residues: CSARDLKGDYF.

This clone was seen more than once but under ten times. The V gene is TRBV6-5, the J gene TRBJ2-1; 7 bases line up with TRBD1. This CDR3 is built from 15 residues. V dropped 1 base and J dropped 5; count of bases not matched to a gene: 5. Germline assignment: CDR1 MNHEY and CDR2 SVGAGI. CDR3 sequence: CASSYWDRANNEQFF. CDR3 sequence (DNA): TGTGCCAGCAGTTACTGGGACAGAGCGAACAATGAGCAGTTCTTC.

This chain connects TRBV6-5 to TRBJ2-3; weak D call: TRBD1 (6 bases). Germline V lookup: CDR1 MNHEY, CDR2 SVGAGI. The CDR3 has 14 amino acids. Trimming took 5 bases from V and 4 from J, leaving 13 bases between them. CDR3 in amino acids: CASSIRQVPDTQYF. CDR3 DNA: TGTGCCAGCAGTATTCGACAGGTCCCAGATACGCAGTATTTT.

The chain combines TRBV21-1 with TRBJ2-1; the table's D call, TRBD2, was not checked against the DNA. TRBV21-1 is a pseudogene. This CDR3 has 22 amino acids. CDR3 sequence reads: CASSIETLPGLAGGFSYNEQFF. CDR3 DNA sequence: TGTGCCAGCAGCATCGAGACCCTGCCGGGACTAGCGGGGGGGTTCTCCTACAATGAGCAGTTCTTC.

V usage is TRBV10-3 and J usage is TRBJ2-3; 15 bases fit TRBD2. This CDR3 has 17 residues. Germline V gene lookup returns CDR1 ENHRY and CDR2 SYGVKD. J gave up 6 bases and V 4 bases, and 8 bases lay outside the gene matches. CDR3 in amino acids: CAISASGTSGGRDTQYF. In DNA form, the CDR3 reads TGTGCCATCAGTGCCTCCGGGACTAGCGGGGGGCGGGATACGCAGTATTTT.

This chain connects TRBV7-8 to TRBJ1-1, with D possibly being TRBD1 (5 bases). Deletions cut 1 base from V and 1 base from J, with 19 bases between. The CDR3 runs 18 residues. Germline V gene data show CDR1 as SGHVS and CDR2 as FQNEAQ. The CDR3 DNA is TGTGCCAGCAGCTTAGACACGAGACGCCTAGGGGAGAACACTGAAGCTTTCTTT. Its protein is CASSLDTRRLGENTEAFF.

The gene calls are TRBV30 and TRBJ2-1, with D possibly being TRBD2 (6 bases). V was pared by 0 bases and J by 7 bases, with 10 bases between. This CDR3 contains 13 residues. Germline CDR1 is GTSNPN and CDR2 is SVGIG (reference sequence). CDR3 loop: CAWSVGGENEQFF. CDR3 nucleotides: TGTGCCTGGAGTGTCGGAGGGGAGAATGAGCAGTTCTTC. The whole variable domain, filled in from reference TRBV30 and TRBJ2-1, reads SQTIHQWPATLVQPVGSPLSLECTVEGTSNPNLYWYRQAAGRGLQLLFYSVGIGQISSEVPQNLSASRPQDRQFILSSKKLLLSDSGFYLCAWSVGGENEQFFGPGTRLTVL.

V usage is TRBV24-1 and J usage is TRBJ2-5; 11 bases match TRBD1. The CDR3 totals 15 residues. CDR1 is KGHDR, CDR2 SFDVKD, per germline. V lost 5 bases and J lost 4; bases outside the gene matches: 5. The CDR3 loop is CATSGGQGAPETQYF. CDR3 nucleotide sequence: TGTGCCACCAGTGGCGGACAGGGGGCTCCAGAGACCCAGTACTTC.

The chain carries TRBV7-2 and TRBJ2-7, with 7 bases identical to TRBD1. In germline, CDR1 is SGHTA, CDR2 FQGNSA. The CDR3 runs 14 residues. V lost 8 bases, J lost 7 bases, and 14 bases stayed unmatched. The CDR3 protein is CASAARGGAAEQYF. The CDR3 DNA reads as TGTGCCAGCGCCGCTAGAGGGGGCGCGGCGGAGCAGTACTTC.

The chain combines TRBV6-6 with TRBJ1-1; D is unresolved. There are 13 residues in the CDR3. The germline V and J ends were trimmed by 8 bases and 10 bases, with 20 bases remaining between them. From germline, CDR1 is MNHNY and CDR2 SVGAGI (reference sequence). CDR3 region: CASLTMGGKIAFF. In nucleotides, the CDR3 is TGTGCCAGCCTAACAATGGGAGGGAAGATAGCTTTCTTT.

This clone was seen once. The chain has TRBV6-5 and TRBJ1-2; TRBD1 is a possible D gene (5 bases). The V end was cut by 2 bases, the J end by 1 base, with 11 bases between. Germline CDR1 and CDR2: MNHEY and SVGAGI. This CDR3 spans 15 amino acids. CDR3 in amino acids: CASSYIAGNNYGYTF. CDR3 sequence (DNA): TGTGCCAGCAGTTACATAGCAGGGAATAACTATGGCTACACCTTC.

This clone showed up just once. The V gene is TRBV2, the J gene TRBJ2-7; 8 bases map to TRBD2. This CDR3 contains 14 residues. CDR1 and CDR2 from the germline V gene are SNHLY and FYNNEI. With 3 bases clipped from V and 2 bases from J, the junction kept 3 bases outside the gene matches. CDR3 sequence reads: CASSEEAGAYEQYF. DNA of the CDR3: TGTGCCAGCAGTGAGGAAGCGGGAGCCTACGAGCAGTACTTC.

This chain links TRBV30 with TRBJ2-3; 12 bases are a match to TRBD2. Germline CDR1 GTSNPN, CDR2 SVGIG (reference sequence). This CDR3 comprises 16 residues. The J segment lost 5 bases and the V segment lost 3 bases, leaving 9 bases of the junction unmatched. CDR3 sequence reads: CAWSRSSGGAEDTQYF. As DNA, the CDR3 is TGTGCCTGGAGCAGGTCTAGCGGGGGGGCCGAAGATACGCAGTATTTT.

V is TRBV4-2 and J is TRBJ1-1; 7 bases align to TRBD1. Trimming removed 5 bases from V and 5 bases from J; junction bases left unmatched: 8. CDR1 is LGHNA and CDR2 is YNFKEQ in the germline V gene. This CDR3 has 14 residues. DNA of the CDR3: TGTGCCAGCAGCTTTCGACAGGGTGGAACTGAAGCTTTCTTT. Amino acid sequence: CASSFRQGGTEAFF.

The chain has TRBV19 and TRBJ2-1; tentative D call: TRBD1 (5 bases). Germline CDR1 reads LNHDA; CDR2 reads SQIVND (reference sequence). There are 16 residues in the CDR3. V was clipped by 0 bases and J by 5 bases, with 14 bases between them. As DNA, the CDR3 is TGTGCCAGTAGTATAGATGAAGGGGCCAGGGACAATGAGCAGTTCTTC. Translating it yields CASSIDEGARDNEQFF. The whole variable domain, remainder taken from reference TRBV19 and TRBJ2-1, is DGGITQSPKYLFRKEGQNVTLSCEQNLNHDAMYWYRQDPGQGLRLIYYSQIVNDFQKGDIAEGYSVSREKKESFPLTVTSAQKNPTAFYLCASSIDEGARDNEQFFGPGTRLTVL.

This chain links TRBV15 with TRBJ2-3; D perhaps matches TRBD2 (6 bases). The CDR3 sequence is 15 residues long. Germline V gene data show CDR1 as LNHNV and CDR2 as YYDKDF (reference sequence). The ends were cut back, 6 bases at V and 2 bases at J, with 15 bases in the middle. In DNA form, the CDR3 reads TGTGCCACCAGTGATCGGGGGTTCCTCACAGATACGCAGTATTTT. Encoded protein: CATSDRGFLTDTQYF. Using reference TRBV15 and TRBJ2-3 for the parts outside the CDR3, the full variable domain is DAMVIQNPRYQVTQFGKPVTLSCSQTLNHNVMYWYQQKSSQAPKLLFHYYDKDFNNEADTPDNFQSRRPNTSFCFLDIRSPGLGDTAMYLCATSDRGFLTDTQYFGPGTRLTVL.

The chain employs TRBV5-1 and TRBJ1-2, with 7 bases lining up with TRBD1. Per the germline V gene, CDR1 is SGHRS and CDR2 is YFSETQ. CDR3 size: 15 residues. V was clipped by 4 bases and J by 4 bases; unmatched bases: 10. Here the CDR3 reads CASSGQGQAAYGYTF. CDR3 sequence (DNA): TGCGCCAGCAGCGGACAAGGACAGGCGGCCTATGGCTACACCTTC. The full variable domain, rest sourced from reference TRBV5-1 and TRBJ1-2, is KAGVTQTPRYLIKTRGQQVTLSCSPISGHRSVSWYQQTPGQGLQFLFEYFSETQRNKGNFPGRFSGRQFSNSRSEMNVSTLELGDSALYLCASSGQGQAAYGYTFGSGTRLTVV.

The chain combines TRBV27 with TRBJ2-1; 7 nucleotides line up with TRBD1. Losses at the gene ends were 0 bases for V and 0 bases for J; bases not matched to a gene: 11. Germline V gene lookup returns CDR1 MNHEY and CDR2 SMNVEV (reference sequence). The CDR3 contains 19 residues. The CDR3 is CASSLSPGQPSSSYNEQFF. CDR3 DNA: TGTGCCAGCAGTTTATCCCCGGGACAGCCATCGAGCTCCTACAATGAGCAGTTCTTC.

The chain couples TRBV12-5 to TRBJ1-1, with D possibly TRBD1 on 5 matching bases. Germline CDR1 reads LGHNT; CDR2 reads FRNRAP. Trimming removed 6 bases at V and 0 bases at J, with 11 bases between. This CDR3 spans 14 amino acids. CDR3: CASGPQGMNTEAFF. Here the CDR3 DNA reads TGTGCTAGTGGCCCCCAGGGAATGAACACTGAAGCTTTCTTT.

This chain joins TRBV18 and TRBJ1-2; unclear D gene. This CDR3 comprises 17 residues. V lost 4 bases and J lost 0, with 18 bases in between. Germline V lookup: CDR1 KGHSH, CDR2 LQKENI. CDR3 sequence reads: CASSLSLDWAPNYGYTF. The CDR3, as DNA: TGTGCCAGCTCACTAAGCTTGGATTGGGCTCCTAACTATGGCTACACCTTC. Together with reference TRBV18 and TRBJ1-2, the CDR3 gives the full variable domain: NAGVMQNPRHLVRRRGQEARLRCSPMKGHSHVYWYRQLPEEGLKFMVYLQKENIIDESGMPKERFSAEFPKEGPSILRIQQVVRGDSAAYFCASSLSLDWAPNYGYTFGSGTRLTVV.

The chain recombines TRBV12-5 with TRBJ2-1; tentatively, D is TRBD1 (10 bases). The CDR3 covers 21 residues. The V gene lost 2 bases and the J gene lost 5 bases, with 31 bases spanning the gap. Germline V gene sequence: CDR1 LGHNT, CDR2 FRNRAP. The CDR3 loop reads CASGLPATGGKASGIDNEQFF. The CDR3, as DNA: TGTGCTAGTGGTTTGCCAGCGACAGGGGGCAAGGCTAGCGGGATAGACAATGAGCAGTTCTTC. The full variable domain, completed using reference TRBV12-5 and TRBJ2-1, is DARVTQTPRHKVTEMGQEVTMRCQPILGHNTVFWYRQTMMQGLELLAYFRNRAPLDDSGMPKDRFSAEMPDATLATLKIQPSEPRDSAVYFCASGLPATGGKASGIDNEQFFGPGTRLTVL.